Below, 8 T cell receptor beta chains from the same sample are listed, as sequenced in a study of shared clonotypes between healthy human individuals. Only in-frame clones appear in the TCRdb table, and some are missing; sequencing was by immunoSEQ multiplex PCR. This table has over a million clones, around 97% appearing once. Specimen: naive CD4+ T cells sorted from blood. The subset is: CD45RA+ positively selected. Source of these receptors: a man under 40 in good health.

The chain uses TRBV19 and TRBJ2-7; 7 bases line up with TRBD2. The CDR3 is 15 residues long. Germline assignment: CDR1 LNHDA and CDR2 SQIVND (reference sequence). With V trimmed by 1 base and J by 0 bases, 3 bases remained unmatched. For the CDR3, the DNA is TGTGCCAGTAGTATAGCCGGGAGGAGCTCCTACGAGCAGTACTTC. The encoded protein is CASSIAGRSSYEQYF.

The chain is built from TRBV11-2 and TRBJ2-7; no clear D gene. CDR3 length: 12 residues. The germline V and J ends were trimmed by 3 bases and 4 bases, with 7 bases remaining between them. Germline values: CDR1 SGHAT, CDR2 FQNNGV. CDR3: CASSLAEYEQYF. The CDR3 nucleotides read TGTGCCAGCAGCTTGGCAGAGTACGAGCAGTACTTC.

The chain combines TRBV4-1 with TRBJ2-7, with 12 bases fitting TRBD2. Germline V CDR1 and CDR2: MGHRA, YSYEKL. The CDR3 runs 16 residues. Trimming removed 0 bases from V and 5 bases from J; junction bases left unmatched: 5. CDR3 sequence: CASSQERTSGTHEQYF. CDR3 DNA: TGCGCCAGCAGCCAAGAAAGGACTAGCGGGACACACGAGCAGTACTTC.

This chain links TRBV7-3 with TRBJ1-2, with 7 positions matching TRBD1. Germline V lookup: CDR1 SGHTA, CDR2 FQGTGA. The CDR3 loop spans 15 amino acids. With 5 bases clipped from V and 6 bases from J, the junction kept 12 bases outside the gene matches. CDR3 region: CASSQTPTGRNGYTF. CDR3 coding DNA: TGTGCCAGCAGCCAAACCCCGACAGGGAGGAATGGCTACACCTTC.

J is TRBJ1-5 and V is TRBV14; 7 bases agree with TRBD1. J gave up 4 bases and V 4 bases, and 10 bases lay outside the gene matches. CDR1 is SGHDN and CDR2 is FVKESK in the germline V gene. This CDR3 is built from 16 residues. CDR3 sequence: CASSLTGGQTNQPQHF. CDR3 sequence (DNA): TGTGCCAGCAGCCTCACCGGGGGACAGACGAATCAGCCCCAGCATTTT.

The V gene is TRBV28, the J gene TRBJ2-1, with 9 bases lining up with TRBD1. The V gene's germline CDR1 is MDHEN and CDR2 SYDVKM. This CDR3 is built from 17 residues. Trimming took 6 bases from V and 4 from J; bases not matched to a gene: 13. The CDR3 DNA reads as TGTGCCAGCAGCCACTCCGCCGGGACAGGGATATACAATGAGCAGTTCTTC. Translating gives CASSHSAGTGIYNEQFF.

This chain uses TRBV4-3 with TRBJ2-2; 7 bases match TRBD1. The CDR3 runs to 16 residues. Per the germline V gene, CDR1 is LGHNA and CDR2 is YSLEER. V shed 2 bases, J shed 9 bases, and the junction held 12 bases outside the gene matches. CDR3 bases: TGCGCCAGCAGCCAAAGCCACCGACAGGGCAAAAGGGAGCTGTTTTTT. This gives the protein CASSQSHRQGKRELFF.

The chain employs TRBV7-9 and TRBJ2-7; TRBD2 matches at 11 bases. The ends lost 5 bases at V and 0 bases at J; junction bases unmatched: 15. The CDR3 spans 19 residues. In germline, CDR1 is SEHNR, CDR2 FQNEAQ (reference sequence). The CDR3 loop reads CASSPQTFLTSGNSYEQYF. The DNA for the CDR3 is TGTGCCAGCAGCCCCCAAACCTTTCTGACTAGCGGGAACTCCTACGAGCAGTACTTC.